Below, one T cell receptor (beta chain) is given with its context. Its cognate antigen is unknown. This sample was taken from a study of cytomegalovirus exposure and HLA in healthy donors. Whole-study context: Earlier, 100 million or so unique TCR beta sequences were recovered from around 180 million T cells by an analysis.

The primer mix had 60 Vbeta and 13 Jbeta primers. Profiling relied on immunoSEQ multiplex PCR, and the TCRdb table lists in-frame clones only, not all of them. This table has approximately 240,000 clones, 82% appearing once. Germline lookup yields CDR1 LNHDA and CDR2 SQIVND (reference sequence). Trimming pared 7 bases from V and 1 base from J, leaving 5 bases between. CDR3 length equals 12 residues. Whole-study results and caveats: The likely origin of a cluster of highly shared sequence variants was a sequencing artifact. Beyond CMV serostatus, there was no information to go on about immune exposure.

The source material was PBMCs. This rearrangement joins TRBV19 to TRBJ1-3; D is unclear. This clonotype was sampled from a woman in her forties in good health and CMV-seropositive. The CDR3 DNA reads TGTGCCAGTACCAGGTCTGGAAACACCATATATTTT. As protein: CASTRSGNTIYF.